Shown below are 18 T cell receptor beta chains from a single sample sequenced in a study of CD4 T cells in relation to SARS-CoV-2 and coronaviruses. This table comes from immunoSEQ multiplex PCR, and its TCRdb copy is limited to in-frame clones, with some not included. The sample holds 25,000 to 30,000 clones, about 79% seen once. No antigens are known for them. Unexposed donor CD4+ T cells date from about 2010-2018, before the COVID-19 pandemic. After approximately 10 days of culture, CD4+ T cells were isolated. The sample consisted of CD4+ T cells from PBMCs, cultured in vitro. These receptors were collected from a human donor in good health.

This clone was seen only once. This chain links TRBV14 with TRBJ1-2, with D tentatively TRBD1 (6 bases). CDR3 length equals 13 residues. The V end was cut by 4 bases, the J end by 1 base, with 7 bases between. Germline V gene sequence: CDR1 SGHDN, CDR2 FVKESK. CDR3 amino acids: CASSPGHNYGYTF. DNA of the CDR3: TGTGCCAGCAGCCCGGGACATAACTATGGCTACACCTTC.

The table lists this clone with a few counts. The chain couples TRBV10-3 to TRBJ1-2; TRBD1 is a possible D gene (5 bases). Germline values: CDR1 ENHRY, CDR2 SYGVKD. This CDR3 has 15 residues. Trimming shortened V by 6 bases and J by 7 bases, and 21 bases separated the two germline ends. The DNA for the CDR3 is TGTGCCATCAGCCCCTCGTCGGGCAGGGTGAGTGGCTACACCTTC. It specifies CAISPSSGRVSGYTF.

The chain links TRBV7-2 to TRBJ2-3; 15 bases align to TRBD2. V lost 4 bases to trimming and J lost 8 bases; unmatched junction nucleotides: 4. The CDR3 extends over 15 amino acids. CDR1 SGHTA and CDR2 FQGNSA come from the germline V gene. Written as DNA, the CDR3 is TGTGCCAGCAGCTACGGACTAGCGGGGGGGGGTACGCAGTATTTT. This translates into CASSYGLAGGGTQYF. Drawing the rest from reference TRBV7-2 and TRBJ2-3, the complete variable domain is GAGVSQSPSNKVTEKGKDVELRCDPISGHTALYWYRQSLGQGLEFLIYFQGNSAPDKSGLPSDRFSAERTGGSVSTLTIQRTQQEDSAVYLCASSYGLAGGGTQYFGPGTRLTVL.

V is TRBV18 and J is TRBJ2-1; 8 nucleotides line up with TRBD2. The CDR3 consists of 16 residues. In germline, CDR1 is KGHSH, CDR2 LQKENI. V gave up 0 bases and J gave up 0 bases; unmatched junction bases: 1. In DNA form, the CDR3 reads TGTGCCAGCTCACCACCGGGGACTAGCTCCTACAATGAGCAGTTCTTC. Translation: CASSPPGTSSYNEQFF.

This rearrangement joins TRBV20-1 to TRBJ1-1; D is ambiguous. This CDR3 comprises 11 residues. Germline values: CDR1 DFQATT, CDR2 SNEGSKA (reference sequence). V shed 7 bases and J shed 1 base, with 7 bases lying between them. CDR3 in amino acids: CSVWGNTEAFF. CDR3 bases: TGCAGTGTTTGGGGGAACACTGAAGCTTTCTTT.

This clone was detected only a few times. The chain carries TRBV6-5 and TRBJ1-2; maybe TRBD1 (5 bases). Trimming left V 0 bases short and J 0 bases short, with 11 bases between. The CDR3 sequence is 16 residues long. Germline CDR1 is MNHEY and CDR2 is SVGAGI. This CDR3 is CASSYSMTDANYGYTF. For the CDR3, the DNA is TGTGCCAGCAGTTACTCGATGACAGACGCTAACTATGGCTACACCTTC.

This clone has more than one count but fewer than ten. The rearrangement joins TRBV9 to TRBJ2-7; TRBD2 might be the D (5 bases). The germline V gene has CDR1 SGDLS and CDR2 YYNGEE. The CDR3 covers 15 residues. Trimming removed 0 bases from V and 6 bases from J, with 16 bases in between. CDR3 nucleotides: TGTGCCAGCAGCGTAGGTCTCGCCGCAGGAGGCGAGCAGTACTTC. This encodes CASSVGLAAGGEQYF.

The rearrangement uses TRBV5-4 and TRBJ2-3; D unclear. The V and J ends lost 1 base and 0 bases respectively, with 9 bases between them. This CDR3 comprises 15 residues. Germline CDR1 and CDR2: SGHNT and YYREEE (reference sequence). DNA of the CDR3: TGTGCCAGCAGCTTGATGTTTGGTAGCACAGATACGCAGTATTTT. Its protein is CASSLMFGSTDTQYF.

J is TRBJ2-7 and V is TRBV7-8; TRBD2 matches at 7 bases. Germline lookup yields CDR1 SGHVS and CDR2 FQNEAQ. The V gene end was trimmed by 3 bases and the J gene end by 6 bases; junction bases not matched to a gene: 11. The CDR3 runs 15 residues. The CDR3 loop is CASSLRRERGFEQYF. The CDR3 DNA reads TGTGCCAGCAGCTTGAGGCGGGAGCGGGGATTCGAGCAGTACTTC. Full variable domain (rest looked up from reference TRBV7-8 and TRBJ2-7): GAGVSQSPRYKVAKRGQDVALRCDPISGHVSLFWYQQALGQGPEFLTYFQNEAQLDKSGLPSDRFFAERPEGSVSTLKIQRTQQEDSAVYLCASSLRRERGFEQYFGPGTRLTVT.

This chain connects TRBV18 to TRBJ1-2; 7 bases line up with TRBD1. Looked up from germline, CDR1 is KGHSH and CDR2 is LQKENI. J gave up 8 bases and V 4 bases, and 4 bases lay outside the gene matches. The CDR3 is 12 residues long. The CDR3: CASSQDRVGYTF. The CDR3 DNA sequence: TGTGCCAGCTCACAAGACAGGGTCGGCTACACCTTC.

A few counts support this clone. V and J are TRBV3-1 (or the pseudogene TRBV3-2) and TRBJ2-7; 10 bases align to TRBD1. V shed 4 bases, J shed 4 bases, and the junction held 7 bases outside the gene matches. The length of the CDR3 is 15 residues. Germline lookup yields CDR1 LGHDT and CDR2 YNNKEL (reference sequence). CDR3 residues: CASSRDRGPGYEQYF. Here the CDR3 DNA reads TGTGCCAGCAGCCGGGACAGGGGCCCGGGGTACGAGCAGTACTTC.

In this sample, this clone turned up a few times. The chain couples TRBV6-5 to TRBJ1-5; D is undetermined. CDR1 and CDR2 (germline): MNHEY, SVGAGI. CDR3 length: 12 amino acids. The V gene lost 5 bases and the J gene lost 7 bases, with 9 bases spanning the gap. CDR3 sequence: CASSRGGQPQHF. The CDR3 DNA reads TGTGCCAGCAGTCGGGGTGGGCAGCCCCAGCATTTT.

The V call is TRBV5-8, the J call TRBJ2-3; D gene uncertain. The CDR3 has 12 residues. Germline V CDR1 and CDR2: SGHTS, YDEGEE. V was clipped by 1 base and J by 6 bases, with 6 bases between them. The CDR3 nucleotides are TGTGCCAGCAGCTTGCTTCCCGATACGCAGTATTTT. This translates into CASSLLPDTQYF. Supplemented by reference TRBV5-8 and TRBJ2-3, the full variable domain reads EAGVTQSPTHLIKTRGQQATLRCSPISGHTSVYWYQQALGLGLQFLLWYDEGEERNRGNFPPRFSGRQFPNYSSELNVNALELEDSALYLCASSLLPDTQYFGPGTRLTVL.

DNA of the CDR3: TGTGCCAGTAGTATACGGGAGCCGAACACTGAAGCTTTCTTT. It specifies CASSIREPNTEAFF. The gene calls are TRBV19 and TRBJ1-1, with unresolved D. CDR1 LNHDA and CDR2 SQIVND come from the germline V gene (reference sequence). Trimming left V 2 bases short and J 1 base short, with 8 bases between. The length of the CDR3 is 14 residues.

This clone was seen a handful of times. The chain links TRBV28 to TRBJ1-2, with D possibly being TRBD1 (5 bases). Per the germline V gene, CDR1 is MDHEN and CDR2 is SYDVKM. This CDR3 has 14 residues. The ends were cut back, 4 bases at V and 4 bases at J, with 13 bases in the middle. This CDR3 is CASSSSGMSYGYTF. The DNA of the CDR3 is TGTGCCAGCAGTTCCTCAGGGATGAGCTATGGCTACACCTTC.

The J gene is TRBJ1-1, the V gene TRBV6-1; no definite D call. Germline V CDR1 and CDR2: MNHNS, SASEGT. Trimming cost V 2 bases and J 5 bases, with 12 bases left between them. This CDR3 spans 14 amino acids. In DNA, the CDR3 is TGTGCCAGCAGTGAATGGGGAGAAGGGACTGAAGCTTTCTTT. Translation: CASSEWGEGTEAFF.

The chain has TRBV3-1 (or the pseudogene TRBV3-2) and TRBJ2-5; TRBD2 aligns across 8 bases. The CDR3 spans 13 residues. Trimming cost V 4 bases and J 6 bases; bases outside gene matches: 4. Germline-derived CDR1 and CDR2 are LGHDT and YNNKEL (reference sequence). The CDR3 bases are TGTGCCAGCAGCCCCGGGGGGGCCAAGACCCAGTACTTC. As protein: CASSPGGAKTQYF.

This rearrangement joins TRBV7-3 to TRBJ2-1; 8 bases are shared with TRBD1. Germline V gene sequence: CDR1 SGHTA, CDR2 FQGTGA. The CDR3 contains 14 residues. Trimming took 5 bases from V and 4 from J; bases not matched to a gene: 4. CDR3 in DNA: TGTGCCAGCAGCCCCAGGGGGCGTTACAATGAGCAGTTCTTC. Protein: CASSPRGRYNEQFF.